This T cell receptor beta chain comes out of a study of T cell responses to AZD1222 COVID-19 vaccine. Looking at the study overall: Pooling was applied to second doses at about 4 or about 12 weeks. Overall study findings and caveats: No day 14 peak samples; only post-peak repertoires were characterized.

Libraries were prepared by immunoSEQ multiplex PCR; TCRdb keeps only in-frame clonotypes and omits some of them. The sample lists roughly 150,000 clones; 80% to 95% were seen once. Trimming took 5 bases from V and 4 from J, leaving 14 bases between them. The CDR3 sequence is 14 residues long. Germline V CDR1 and CDR2: SEHNR, FQNEAQ (reference sequence). Worth noting for this clone: The antigen is unknown.

This sequence originates from an adult in good health. Sequences were derived from peripheral blood, sampled on day 0 of AZD1222 vaccination. V gene TRBV7-9 combines with J gene TRBJ1-1; tentatively, D is TRBD1 (6 bases). CDR3 DNA sequence: TGTGCCAGCAGCCAAATGGGGGCGGGCACTGAAGCTTTCTTT. This gives the protein CASSQMGAGTEAFF. Looking up the rest from reference TRBV7-9 and TRBJ1-1 gives the full variable domain: DTGVSQNPRHKITKRGQNVTFRCDPISEHNRLYWYRQTLGQGPEFLTYFQNEAQLEKSRLLSDRFSAERPKGSFSTLEIQRTEQGDSAMYLCASSQMGAGTEAFFGQGTRLTVV.